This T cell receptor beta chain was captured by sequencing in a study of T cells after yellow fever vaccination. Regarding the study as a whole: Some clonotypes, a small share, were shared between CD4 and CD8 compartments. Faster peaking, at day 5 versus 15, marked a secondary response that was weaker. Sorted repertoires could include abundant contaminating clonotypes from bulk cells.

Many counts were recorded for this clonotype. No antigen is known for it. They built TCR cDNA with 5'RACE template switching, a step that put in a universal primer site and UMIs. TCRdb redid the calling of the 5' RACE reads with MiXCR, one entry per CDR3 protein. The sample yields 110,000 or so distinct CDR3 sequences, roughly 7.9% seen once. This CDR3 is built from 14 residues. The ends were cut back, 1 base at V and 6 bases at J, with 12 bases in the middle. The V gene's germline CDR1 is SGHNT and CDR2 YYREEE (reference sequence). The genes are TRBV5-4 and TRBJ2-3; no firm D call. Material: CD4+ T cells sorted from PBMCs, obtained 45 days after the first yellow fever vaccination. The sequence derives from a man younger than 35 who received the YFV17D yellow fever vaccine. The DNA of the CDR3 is TGTGCCAGCAGCTTGACCAGCCGTGAGGATACGCAGTATTTT. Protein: CASSLTSREDTQYF.